The 2 T cell receptor beta chains reported below all come from one sample, sequenced in a study of blood T cell repertoires in COVID-19. Profiled with immunoSEQ multiplex PCR; TCRdb holds only in-frame clones, not every one. The sample yields about 140,000 clones, roughly 89% seen once. The sequenced sample consisted of peripheral blood. The receptors stem from a human donor in a cohort sampled during active COVID-19.

The V and J genes are TRBV5-1 and TRBJ2-2; tentative D call: TRBD2 (6 bases). Trimming took off 0 bases at V and 0 bases at J, with 12 bases between the two ends. Germline CDR1 and CDR2: SGHRS and YFSETQ. The length of the CDR3 is 17 residues. CDR3 residues: CASSLVLAHANTGELFF. CDR3 DNA: TGCGCCAGCAGCTTGGTCCTAGCGCACGCGAACACCGGGGAGCTGTTTTTT.

The chain is built from TRBV28 and TRBJ1-2; 9 bases match TRBD1. The CDR3 runs to 15 residues. The trim removed 5 bases at V and 6 bases at J, leaving 10 bases unmatched. CDR1 is MDHEN, CDR2 SYDVKM, per germline. The CDR3 spells CASSRPGQGENGYTF. DNA for the CDR3: TGTGCCAGCAGTCGTCCGGGACAGGGTGAGAATGGCTACACCTTC.